The 13 T cell receptor beta chains given below trace back to one sample, sequenced in a study of T cell responses to AZD1222 COVID-19 vaccine. Assay: immunoSEQ multiplex PCR; the TCRdb copy retains only in-frame clones and omits some. The sample lists 45,000 to 55,000 clones; under 90% were seen once. The sequencing used peripheral blood, collected on day 0 of AZD1222 vaccination. The receptor set was obtained from an adult in good health.

This clone was observed once. The chain employs TRBV5-5 and TRBJ2-2, with D perhaps TRBD1 (6 bases). V was shortened by 4 bases and J by 7 bases, with 17 bases between the two germline ends. CDR3 length: 15 residues. Germline V gene sequence: CDR1 SGHKS, CDR2 YYEKEE (reference sequence). The CDR3 sequence: CASSPKPTGFGELFF. In DNA, the CDR3 is TGTGCCAGCAGCCCCAAACCCACAGGGTTCGGGGAGCTGTTTTTT.

V and J are TRBV5-1 and TRBJ1-4, with TRBD1 as a possible D gene (5 bases). The CDR3 length is 16 residues. The V gene's germline CDR1 is SGHRS and CDR2 YFSETQ. Trimming left V 2 bases short and J 8 bases short, with 19 bases between. The CDR3 DNA reads as TGCGCCAGCAGCTTTCTCTCGGGAGGGGCATGGGAAAAACTGTTTTTT. As protein: CASSFLSGGAWEKLFF.

The chain is built from TRBV10-3 and TRBJ2-7, with no clear D. Germline CDR1 and CDR2: ENHRY and SYGVKD. V gave up 6 bases and J gave up 0 bases, with 12 bases separating them. The CDR3 extends over 14 amino acids. CDR3 amino acids: CAIRRLQSSYEQYF. The CDR3 DNA is TGTGCCATCAGGAGGTTACAGAGCTCCTACGAGCAGTACTTC.

The rearrangement uses TRBV4-3 and TRBJ1-3; D gene unclear. Germline lookup yields CDR1 LGHNA and CDR2 YSLEER. Trimming took 0 bases from V and 3 from J, leaving 3 bases between them. This CDR3 contains 13 residues. In DNA, the CDR3 is TGCGCCAGCAGCCAAGAGGGTGGAAACACCATATATTTT. Encoded protein: CASSQEGGNTIYF.

The chain couples TRBV2 to TRBJ1-5, with a weak D call TRBD1 (5 bases). The V and J ends lost 5 bases and 1 base respectively, with 9 bases between them. CDR1 is SNHLY, CDR2 FYNNEI, per germline. The CDR3 is 14 residues long. CDR3 coding DNA: TGTGCCAGCAGTCAGGAGGGGAGCAATCAGCCCCAGCATTTT. It is translated as CASSQEGSNQPQHF. The full variable domain, its missing parts supplied by reference TRBV2 and TRBJ1-5, is EPEVTQTPSHQVTQMGQEVILRCVPISNHLYFYWYRQILGQKVEFLVSFYNNEISEKSEIFDDQFSVERPDGSNFTLKIRSTKLEDSAMYFCASSQEGSNQPQHFGDGTRLSIL.

The chain is built from TRBV7-6 and TRBJ1-6; 7 nucleotides agree with TRBD1. V shed 1 base, J shed 7 bases, and the junction held 4 bases outside the gene matches. The germline gives CDR1 SGHVS, CDR2 FNYEAQ. This CDR3 region has 15 residues. The CDR3 nucleotides read TGTGCCAGCAGCTTAGTAGGACAGGCGAATTCACCCCTCCACTTT. Its translation: CASSLVGQANSPLHF.

The chain combines TRBV7-6 with TRBJ2-1, with 10 bases that match TRBD2. The germline gives CDR1 SGHVS, CDR2 FNYEAQ. The CDR3 has 18 residues. The V gene end was trimmed by 1 base and the J gene end by 2 bases; junction bases not matched to a gene: 8. CDR3 in amino acids: CASSLGPSGTSAYNEQFF. In DNA form, the CDR3 reads TGTGCCAGCAGCTTAGGGCCGAGCGGGACTAGCGCCTACAATGAGCAGTTCTTC. Combining the CDR3 with reference TRBV7-6 and TRBJ2-1 gives the whole variable domain GAGVSQSPRYKVTKRGQDVALRCDPISGHVSLYWYRQALGQGPEFLTYFNYEAQQDKSGLPNDRFSAERPEGSISTLTIQRTEQRDSAMYRCASSLGPSGTSAYNEQFFGPGTRLTVL.

The V call is TRBV7-8, the J call TRBJ1-2; unclear D gene. The CDR3 has 15 residues. The V gene lost 1 base and the J gene lost 2 bases, with 11 bases spanning the gap. In germline, CDR1 is SGHVS, CDR2 FQNEAQ. CDR3 in DNA: TGTGCCAGCAGCTTAGGTGGTACGGCCAACTATGGCTACACCTTC. This gives the protein CASSLGGTANYGYTF.

This clone was detected a few times. The chain carries TRBV27 and TRBJ1-2, with 8 positions matching TRBD1. The germline CDR1 and CDR2 sequences are MNHEY and SMNVEV (reference sequence). The CDR3 runs to 13 residues. V gave up 8 bases and J gave up 6 bases; unmatched junction bases: 8. The chain's CDR3 is CASFGQGRDGYTF. The CDR3 region has the DNA TGTGCCAGCTTTGGACAGGGTAGAGATGGCTACACCTTC.

This sequence joins TRBV7-2 and TRBJ2-1; perhaps TRBD2 as D (6 bases). The CDR3 sequence is 14 residues long. Germline-derived CDR1 and CDR2 are SGHTA and FQGNSA. V lost 3 bases to trimming and J lost 8 bases, with 14 bases between them. The CDR3 protein is CASSFGGKIDEQFF. The CDR3 nucleotides read TGTGCCAGCAGCTTCGGCGGGAAGATTGATGAGCAGTTCTTC.

The rearrangement joins TRBV15 to TRBJ1-1; 7 nucleotides line up with TRBD1. The CDR3 sequence is 15 residues long. CDR1 is LNHNV, CDR2 YYDKDF, per germline (reference sequence). With 4 bases clipped from V and 0 bases from J, the junction kept 5 bases outside the gene matches. The CDR3 DNA reads as TGTGCCACCAGCAACCCAGGGGGTCTGAACACTGAAGCTTTCTTT. Translated, it gives CATSNPGGLNTEAFF. The variable domain in full, with the rest retrieved from reference TRBV15 and TRBJ1-1, is DAMVIQNPRYQVTQFGKPVTLSCSQTLNHNVMYWYQQKSSQAPKLLFHYYDKDFNNEADTPDNFQSRRPNTSFCFLDIRSPGLGDTAMYLCATSNPGGLNTEAFFGQGTRLTVV.

In its sample, this clone was seen a few times. The chain employs TRBV27 and TRBJ2-1; 15 positions agree with TRBD2. The V segment lost 4 bases and the J segment 5 bases; nucleotides outside the gene matches: 12. Germline V gene data show CDR1 as MNHEY and CDR2 as SMNVEV (reference sequence). This CDR3 spans 19 amino acids. CDR3 nucleotide sequence: TGTGCCAGCAGTTCCTGGACTAGCGGGAGGGCATCGTCGGACAATGAGCAGTTCTTC. Its translation is CASSSWTSGRASSDNEQFF.

This clone was recorded only once. The gene calls are TRBV19 and TRBJ2-1, with 8 bases matching TRBD2. The CDR3 extends over 16 amino acids. The V segment lost 2 bases and the J segment 1 base; nucleotides outside the gene matches: 4. CDR1 is LNHDA and CDR2 is SQIVND in the germline V gene (reference sequence). The CDR3 bases are TGTGCCAGTAGTATACCAGCGGGAGTTTCCTACAATGAGCAGTTCTTC. Translating it yields CASSIPAGVSYNEQFF.